This TCR beta chain was observed in a study of cytomegalovirus exposure and HLA in healthy donors. This CDR3 is built from 15 residues. Trimming removed 0 bases from V and 7 bases from J, with 10 bases in between. The germline CDR1 and CDR2 sequences are KGHSH and LQKENI. General study results and limits: In an earlier analysis, in under 700 donors, most V segments appeared productive either ~87% or ~30% of the time. Across donors, sequencing depth was assumed by presence/absence analyses to be roughly uniform. Differences between HLA loci emerged in a later analysis of TCR association rates, with DRB1 most and HLA-C fewest.

In the PCR, 60 Vbeta and 13 Jbeta primers were used. Some clones are missing from TCRdb's copy, which holds only in-frame ones; the method was immunoSEQ multiplex PCR. Altogether more than 95,000 clones are present, around 64% being singletons, with the ten largest covering 3.2%. This clone is a singleton in its sample. What it recognizes is unknown. This clonotype originated in a man aged 60 to 75 in good health and CMV-seronegative. Sequenced material: PBMCs. The chain uses TRBV18 and TRBJ1-6; D is perhaps TRBD1 (6 bases). The CDR3 bases are TGTGCCAGCTCACCACCTGAGGGGGGGAATTCACCCCTCCACTTT. Protein: CASSPPEGGNSPLHF.